This T cell receptor beta chain is from a study of molecular identifiers for immune sequencing clone quantification. Study information: The replicates split RNA from about 20,000 or 100,000 naive CD8 cells five ways and sequenced four.

Study observations and caveats: Highly expanded clones may be undercounted when identical TCR molecules share barcodes.

CDR1 and CDR2 from the germline V gene are SGHDN and FVKESK. V was clipped by 0 bases and J by 13 bases, with 21 bases between them. This CDR3 is built from 15 residues. TCRdb reanalysed the PCR reads using MiXCR and keeps one entry per CDR3 protein. The repertoire holds 97,000 or so distinct CDR3 sequences, 20% to 30% seen once, with roughly 1% in the top ten. As for this clonotype: Its antigen is as yet unknown.

The TCR sequence derives from a human donor in good health. Some libraries in this study had Jurkat cell RNA spiked in. Material: naive CD8+ T cells from blood, with Jurkat cell RNA spiked in. Subset noted: FACS-sorted CD8+CD4-CCR7+CD45RA+ naive T cells. The J gene is TRBJ2-5, the V gene TRBV14, with D possibly matching TRBD1 (6 bases). The CDR3 bases are TGTGCCAGCAGCCAAGATCCAGGGGTCCAAGCGCCCCCGTACTTC. It is translated as CASSQDPGVQAPPYF.